This T cell receptor beta chain appears in the sequencing data of a study of cytotoxic CD8 clonotypes in ibrutinib-treated CLL. About the study: Outcomes included 24 partial and 2 complete responses; after median roughly 65 months, 14 stayed remitted and roughly twelve progressed.

Trimming took 5 bases from V and 5 from J, leaving 25 bases between them. Germline assignment: CDR1 SGHRS and CDR2 YFSETQ. This CDR3 has 17 residues. Generated by immunoSEQ multiplex PCR, the TCRdb table keeps only in-frame clones and is missing some. The sample gives some 290,000 clones, more than 65% of which show up once; 6.7% is in the top ten. V and J are TRBV5-1 and TRBJ2-5; D may be TRBD2 (6 bases). This TCR derives from a human donor with chronic lymphocytic leukemia. The sequences come from PBMCs, collected before ibrutinib treatment. The CDR3 here is CASRTYLADHREETQYF. The CDR3 DNA sequence: TGCGCCAGCAGAACCTACTTAGCGGACCATAGAGAGGAGACCCAGTACTTC.